The 26 T cell receptor beta chains below were found in one sample sequenced in a study of blood T cell repertoires in COVID-19. Assay used: immunoSEQ multiplex PCR; TCRdb lists only in-frame clones, some missing. The table has almost 65,000 clones, roughly 88% seen once. Sequenced input: peripheral blood. These receptors were obtained from a woman aged 60-70 years with COVID-19, enrolled during active disease.

The chain is built from TRBV10-3 and TRBJ2-5, with 11 bases that match TRBD2. The CDR3 length is 15 residues. CDR1 is ENHRY, CDR2 SYGVKD, per germline. With V trimmed by 8 bases and J by 3 bases, 8 bases remained unmatched. The CDR3 region has the DNA TGTGCCATCTCGTCGACTAGCGGGAACAAAGAGACCCAGTACTTC. Translated: CAISSTSGNKETQYF.

This clone was seen only once. Other DNA sequences in this specimen translate into the identical CDR3. The chain joins TRBV3-1 (or the pseudogene TRBV3-2) to TRBJ1-5, with a weak D call TRBD1 (6 bases). Germline V CDR1 and CDR2: LGHDT, YNNKEL (reference sequence). V was cut by 3 bases and J by 7 bases, with 13 bases left in between. This CDR3 spans 14 amino acids. CDR3 bases: TGTGCCAGCAGCCAGGGGGCGAGAGCCCAGCCCCAGCATTTT. It encodes CASSQGARAQPQHF.

This clone was observed a few times. The rearrangement joins TRBV3-1 (or the pseudogene TRBV3-2) to TRBJ1-6; D may be TRBD1 (5 bases). With 1 base removed from V and 7 bases from J, the gap between germline ends came to 11 bases. The CDR3 covers 15 residues. From germline, CDR1 is LGHDT and CDR2 YNNKEL (reference sequence). The DNA for the CDR3 is TGTGCCAGCAGCCAAGCAGGACAATCAAATTCACCCCTCCACTTT. It yields the protein CASSQAGQSNSPLHF.

The chain links TRBV29-1 to TRBJ2-1, with TRBD2 matching over 11 bases. CDR1 SQVTM and CDR2 ANQGSEA come from the germline V gene. The CDR3 length is 13 residues. The V and J ends lost 6 bases and 15 bases, in that order; junction bases with no gene match: 13. CDR3 nucleotides: TGCAGCGTCGCCGGGACTAGCGGAGGGCGGGGGTTCTTC. It yields the protein CSVAGTSGGRGFF.

The chain links TRBV5-1 to TRBJ2-1; TRBD2 aligns across 12 bases. The CDR3 is 14 residues long. J was trimmed by 10 bases and V by 7 bases; bases with no gene match: 9. CDR1 and CDR2 (germline): SGHRS, YFSETQ. The CDR3 nucleotides read TGCGCCAGCCATCCTGGACTAGCGGGACGCGAGCAGTTCTTC. Its protein is CASHPGLAGREQFF.

The CDR3 loop is CAISKVAIETQYF. In nucleotides, the CDR3 is TGTGCCATCAGTAAAGTAGCTATTGAGACCCAGTACTTC. V is TRBV10-3 and J is TRBJ2-5; no clear D gene. CDR1 ENHRY and CDR2 SYGVKD come from the germline V gene. V dropped 5 bases and J dropped 5 bases, with 12 bases sitting between them. The CDR3 has 13 residues.

This clone is a singleton in its sample. The V gene is TRBV19, the J gene TRBJ1-2, with 12 bases fitting TRBD1. CDR3 length: 14 amino acids. Germline V gene lookup returns CDR1 LNHDA and CDR2 SQIVND (reference sequence). The junction had 4 bases not matched to a gene; V was cut back by 3 bases and J by 8 bases. The CDR3 region has the DNA TGTGCCAGTAGTATCGGGACAGGGGGCTCGGGCTACACCTTC. Translating it yields CASSIGTGGSGYTF.

This chain joins TRBV7-2 and TRBJ1-1; 9 bases agree with TRBD1. V gave up 5 bases and J gave up 0 bases; unmatched junction bases: 4. This CDR3 contains 15 residues. The V gene's germline CDR1 is SGHTA and CDR2 FQGNSA. The CDR3 here is CASSLTGGLNTEAFF. In DNA, the CDR3 is TGTGCCAGCAGCCTGACAGGGGGACTGAACACTGAAGCTTTCTTT.

This chain connects TRBV5-6 to TRBJ1-2, with D perhaps matching TRBD1 (5 bases). With 2 bases removed from V and 2 bases from J, the gap between germline ends came to 10 bases. CDR1 SGHDT and CDR2 YYEEEE come from the germline V gene. The CDR3 has 14 residues. For the CDR3, the DNA is TGTGCCAGCAGCTTCAGGGCTTCAAACTATGGCTACACCTTC. This translates into CASSFRASNYGYTF.

V gene TRBV12-3 or TRBV12-4 combines with J gene TRBJ2-1, with TRBD1 matching over 8 bases. Trimming at V came to 5 bases and at J to 7 bases, leaving 4 bases not matched to a gene. The CDR3 runs to 13 residues. Here the CDR3 DNA reads TGTGCCAGCAGTACGCGGACAGGGAATGAGCAGTTCTTC. It yields the protein CASSTRTGNEQFF.

The gene calls are TRBV7-9 and TRBJ1-3; 8 bases line up with TRBD1. Looked up from germline, CDR1 is SEHNR and CDR2 is FQNEAQ (reference sequence). The V segment lost 5 bases and the J segment 6 bases; nucleotides outside the gene matches: 12. CDR3 size: 16 residues. In DNA form, the CDR3 reads TGTGCCAGCAGCACTCGTCGTGGACAGGGAGAAAACACCATATATTTT. Translated, it gives CASSTRRGQGENTIYF.

The V gene is TRBV6-5, the J gene TRBJ1-6; the D is unclear. CDR3 length equals 15 residues. V shed 6 bases and J shed 0 bases, with 9 bases lying between them. Germline V gene lookup returns CDR1 MNHEY and CDR2 SVGAGI. The CDR3 region has the DNA TGTGCCAGCAGCACACAGAGCTCCTATAATTCACCCCTCCACTTT. It encodes CASSTQSSYNSPLHF.

This sequence joins TRBV5-1 and TRBJ1-2; 9 positions agree with TRBD1. The CDR3 is 15 amino acids. Looked up from germline, CDR1 is SGHRS and CDR2 is YFSETQ. V lost 0 bases and J lost 7; bases outside the gene matches: 7. Written as DNA, the CDR3 is TGCGCCAGCAGCTTGGACAGGGGGCGTCTCGGTGGCTACACCTTC. Translated, it gives CASSLDRGRLGGYTF.

V and J are TRBV2 and TRBJ2-3; TRBD2 agrees at 7 bases. The germline V gene encodes CDR1 SNHLY and CDR2 FYNNEI. This CDR3 has 13 amino acids. J was trimmed by 3 bases and V by 6 bases; bases with no gene match: 3. The CDR3 region has the DNA TGTGCCAGCAGGACTAGCAGGACAGATACGCAGTATTTT. It is translated as CASRTSRTDTQYF.

This clone has just one count. The rearrangement uses TRBV18 and TRBJ1-4, with a tentative D call TRBD1 (5 bases). The V end lost 6 bases, the J end lost 2 bases, and 10 bases lay between the germline ends. The CDR3 runs to 14 residues. CDR1 and CDR2 from the germline V gene are KGHSH and LQKENI. CDR3 sequence reads: CASSPRQTNEKLFF. CDR3 nucleotide sequence: TGTGCCAGCTCCCCGAGACAGACTAATGAAAAACTGTTTTTT.

This sequence joins TRBV4-1 and TRBJ2-2; D possibly corresponds to TRBD2 (6 bases). The CDR3 contains 15 residues. The germline CDR1 and CDR2 sequences are MGHRA and YSYEKL. The V end was cut by 4 bases, the J end by 7 bases, with 16 bases between. In nucleotides, the CDR3 is TGCGCCAGCAGCCTCACCCCCGGGAGCGTCGGGGAGCTGTTTTTT. Translated: CASSLTPGSVGELFF.

V gene TRBV27 combines with J gene TRBJ2-7; 7 bases fit TRBD2. The J segment lost 0 bases and the V segment lost 3 bases, leaving 5 bases of the junction unmatched. Germline CDR1 is MNHEY and CDR2 is SMNVEV (reference sequence). The CDR3 spans 15 residues. The CDR3 spells CASSFLSGVSYEQYF. The CDR3 DNA sequence: TGTGCCAGCAGTTTTCTGAGCGGGGTCTCCTACGAGCAGTACTTC.

The chain links TRBV28 to TRBJ2-2; TRBD1 is a possible D gene (6 bases). In germline, CDR1 is MDHEN, CDR2 SYDVKM. Between the trimmed V and J ends, which lost 6 bases and 1 base, there was a span of 12 bases. This CDR3 has 15 residues. In DNA form, the CDR3 reads TGTGCCAGCAGCCTAGGACAGTTGAACACCGGGGAGCTGTTTTTT. Translated: CASSLGQLNTGELFF.

V gene TRBV5-1 combines with J gene TRBJ1-3, with D possibly matching TRBD1 (5 bases). The CDR3 covers 14 residues. Germline-derived CDR1 and CDR2 are SGHRS and YFSETQ. V lost 4 bases and J 1 base, leaving 9 bases between the germline ends. The DNA for the CDR3 is TGCGCCAGCAGCCCCCAGGGATCTGGAAACACCATATATTTT. This gives the protein CASSPQGSGNTIYF. Complete variable domain (other parts from reference TRBV5-1 and TRBJ1-3): KAGVTQTPRYLIKTRGQQVTLSCSPISGHRSVSWYQQTPGQGLQFLFEYFSETQRNKGNFPGRFSGRQFSNSRSEMNVSTLELGDSALYLCASSPQGSGNTIYFGEGSWLTVV.

The gene calls are TRBV7-2 and TRBJ2-5; 10 bases fit TRBD2. The V segment lost 4 bases and the J segment 4 bases; nucleotides outside the gene matches: 9. The length of the CDR3 is 16 residues. The germline CDR1 and CDR2 sequences are SGHTA and FQGNSA. The CDR3 region is CASSWVPASGGETQYF. The CDR3 DNA is TGTGCCAGCAGCTGGGTTCCGGCTAGCGGGGGAGAGACCCAGTACTTC.

The V and J genes are TRBV6-5 and TRBJ1-2; 9 bases agree with TRBD1. Germline CDR1 is MNHEY and CDR2 is SVGAGI. With 0 bases clipped from V and 4 bases from J, the junction kept 3 bases outside the gene matches. CDR3 length equals 15 residues. CDR3 amino acids: CASSYSGQGTYGYTF. For the CDR3, the DNA is TGTGCCAGCAGTTACTCAGGACAGGGGACCTATGGCTACACCTTC.

The V and J genes are TRBV18 and TRBJ1-5; 7 bases are a match to TRBD1. Germline V gene lookup returns CDR1 KGHSH and CDR2 LQKENI. This CDR3 is 14 amino acids long. V shed 5 bases, J shed 3 bases, and the junction held 4 bases outside the gene matches. The CDR3 here is CASSEGAVNQPQHF. CDR3 DNA: TGTGCCAGCTCAGAGGGGGCTGTCAATCAGCCCCAGCATTTT.

This chain connects TRBV7-8 to TRBJ1-6; tentatively, D is TRBD1 (6 bases). Trimming removed 5 bases from V and 6 bases from J, with 14 bases in between. Germline-derived CDR1 and CDR2 are SGHVS and FQNEAQ. The CDR3 sequence is 15 residues long. The CDR3: CASSGRGTSNSPLHF. As DNA, the CDR3 is TGTGCCAGCAGCGGCAGGGGTACGAGTAATTCACCCCTCCACTTT.

V is TRBV5-1 and J is TRBJ1-1; possibly TRBD1 for D (5 bases). In germline, CDR1 is SGHRS, CDR2 YFSETQ. Trimming cost V 2 bases and J 1 base, with 9 bases left between them. The CDR3 loop spans 14 amino acids. The CDR3 loop reads CASSFGAGNTEAFF. CDR3 bases: TGCGCCAGCAGCTTTGGGGCAGGGAACACTGAAGCTTTCTTT.

The chain links TRBV27 to TRBJ1-2; the match to TRBD1 covers 7 bases. The CDR3 has 15 residues. The trim removed 6 bases at V and 4 bases at J, leaving 11 bases unmatched. Germline-derived CDR1 and CDR2 are MNHEY and SMNVEV (reference sequence). The DNA of the CDR3 is TGTGCCAGCAGAACCAGGGACAGCCCTACCTATGGCTACACCTTC. As protein: CASRTRDSPTYGYTF.

The chain links TRBV7-8 to TRBJ1-2; TRBD1 agrees at 8 bases. CDR3 length equals 18 residues. Unmatched junction bases numbered 13, after V lost 2 bases and J lost 2 bases. CDR1 is SGHVS, CDR2 FQNEAQ, per germline. DNA of the CDR3: TGTGCCAGCAGCTTAAGGAGGGACAGGACACCAGTAAACTATGGCTACACCTTC. Encoded protein: CASSLRRDRTPVNYGYTF.